Below are 23 T cell receptor beta chains sequenced from a single sample in a study of blood T cell repertoires in COVID-19. Only in-frame clones appear in the TCRdb table, and some are missing; sequencing was by immunoSEQ multiplex PCR. Here the sample spans 200,000 to 250,000 clones, around 82% being singletons. The specimen sequenced was peripheral blood. These receptor sequences come from a woman at least 80 years old with acute or convalescent COVID-19.

The V call is TRBV4-2, the J call TRBJ1-6, with 8 positions matching TRBD1. Germline assignment: CDR1 LGHNA and CDR2 YNFKEQ. The length of the CDR3 is 15 residues. With 0 bases clipped from V and 6 bases from J, the junction kept 1 base outside the gene matches. CDR3 nucleotide sequence: TGTGCCAGCAGCCAAGACGACAGGGGTAATTCACCCCTCCACTTT. Translated: CASSQDDRGNSPLHF.

The chain uses TRBV3-1 (or the pseudogene TRBV3-2) and TRBJ2-7; tentatively, D is TRBD1 (5 bases). Germline CDR1 is LGHDT and CDR2 is YNNKEL (reference sequence). This CDR3 has 13 residues. Between the trimmed V and J ends, which lost 4 bases and 3 bases, there was a span of 10 bases. This CDR3 reads CASSPLRGYEQYF. DNA of the CDR3: TGTGCCAGCAGCCCCTTAAGGGGCTACGAGCAGTACTTC.

The rearrangement links TRBV9 to TRBJ1-2; a possible D gene is TRBD1 (5 bases). The V and J ends lost 10 bases and 7 bases respectively, with 17 bases between them. CDR1 SGDLS and CDR2 YYNGEE come from the germline V gene. There are 12 residues in the CDR3. The CDR3 DNA reads as TGTGCCGACTCGCAGGCAAGGGGTGGCTACACCTTC. Its protein is CADSQARGGYTF.

The genes are TRBV6-2 or TRBV6-3 and TRBJ2-3; TRBD2 is a possible D gene (6 bases). The ends were cut back, 7 bases at V and 2 bases at J, with 22 bases in the middle. CDR1 and CDR2 (germline): MNHEY, SVGEGT. The CDR3 extends over 17 amino acids. This CDR3 is CASTPLLASGYTDTQYF. CDR3 coding DNA: TGTGCCAGCACCCCCCTACTAGCATCAGGATACACAGATACGCAGTATTTT.

The rearrangement links TRBV28 to TRBJ1-5; 8 bases align to TRBD1. V lost 4 bases and J lost 6; bases outside the gene matches: 8. This CDR3 is 15 amino acids long. Germline CDR1 MDHEN, CDR2 SYDVKM. The chain's CDR3 is CASSSPSGGLQPQHF. Written as DNA, the CDR3 is TGTGCCAGCAGTTCCCCCTCAGGGGGCCTTCAGCCCCAGCATTTT. Full variable domain (rest looked up from reference TRBV28 and TRBJ1-5): DVKVTQSSRYLVKRTGEKVFLECVQDMDHENMFWYRQDPGLGLRLIYFSYDVKMKEKGDIPEGYSVSREKKERFSLILESASTNQTSMYLCASSSPSGGLQPQHFGDGTRLSIL.

This rearrangement joins TRBV9 to TRBJ2-1; D not certain. Trimming pared 0 bases from V and 6 bases from J, leaving 10 bases between. The germline CDR1 and CDR2 sequences are SGDLS and YYNGEE. The CDR3 extends over 14 amino acids. CDR3 in DNA: TGTGCCAGCAGCGTAGAAATTGGCGGCAATGAGCAGTTCTTC. Translation gives CASSVEIGGNEQFF.

This clone occurred a few times. The chain joins TRBV19 to TRBJ1-5, with 7 bases aligning to TRBD1. With 6 bases clipped from V and 6 bases from J, the junction kept 5 bases outside the gene matches. Germline values: CDR1 LNHDA, CDR2 SQIVND (reference sequence). The CDR3 is made up of 13 amino acids. In nucleotides, the CDR3 is TGTGCCAGTAGAAGACAGGGTGGTCAGCCCCAGCATTTT. This encodes CASRRQGGQPQHF.

The sample holds one count of this clone. The genes are TRBV18 and TRBJ1-6; the D is unclear. Per germline, CDR1 KGHSH and CDR2 LQKENI. V was shortened by 5 bases and J by 13 bases, with 12 bases between the two germline ends. The CDR3 spans 12 residues. CDR3 coding DNA: TGTGCCAGCTCAGCGGATCTCTCGCCCCTCCACTTT. This codes for CASSADLSPLHF. The full variable domain, with the rest looked up from reference TRBV18 and TRBJ1-6, is NAGVMQNPRHLVRRRGQEARLRCSPMKGHSHVYWYRQLPEEGLKFMVYLQKENIIDESGMPKERFSAEFPKEGPSILRIQQVVRGDSAAYFCASSADLSPLHFGNGTRLTVT.

The chain joins TRBV19 to TRBJ2-2; D gene uncertain. This CDR3 contains 14 residues. The V end lost 7 bases, the J end lost 6 bases, and 15 bases lay between the germline ends. CDR1 is LNHDA and CDR2 is SQIVND in the germline V gene (reference sequence). The CDR3 is CASKPGPEAGELFF. CDR3 bases: TGTGCCAGTAAACCAGGCCCCGAAGCCGGGGAGCTGTTTTTT.

The chain combines TRBV6-2 or TRBV6-3 with TRBJ1-2; perhaps TRBD1 as D (5 bases). The V and J ends lost 2 bases and 8 bases respectively, with 15 bases between them. From germline, CDR1 is MNHEY and CDR2 SVGEGT. The CDR3 is 14 amino acids. CDR3 residues: CASSYGGTPGGYTF. Here the CDR3 DNA reads TGTGCCAGCAGTTACGGCGGGACCCCAGGGGGCTACACCTTC.

This chain connects TRBV2 to TRBJ2-2; D may be TRBD1 (5 bases). Germline V gene lookup returns CDR1 SNHLY and CDR2 FYNNEI. The CDR3 consists of 14 residues. V lost 5 bases and J lost 5, with 12 bases in between. The CDR3 coding sequence is TGTGCCAGCAGTCTTTGGACAACTACCGGGGAGCTGTTTTTT. This encodes CASSLWTTTGELFF.

This clone was detected a few times. The V gene is TRBV2, the J gene TRBJ2-7, with D possibly being TRBD2 (5 bases). Deletions cut 1 base from V and 2 bases from J, with 12 bases between. The CDR3 runs to 15 residues. CDR1 and CDR2 from the germline V gene are SNHLY and FYNNEI. CDR3 DNA: TGTGCCAGCAGTGAAGGAGCGGTCAGCCCCTACGAGCAGTACTTC. The encoded protein is CASSEGAVSPYEQYF.

J is TRBJ1-1 and V is TRBV7-2; 8 positions match TRBD1. CDR3 length equals 16 residues. Germline CDR1 reads SGHTA; CDR2 reads FQGNSA. V trimming: 1 base; J trimming: 0 bases; junction bases outside the gene matches: 4. CDR3 residues: CASSLGRTGLNTEAFF. The CDR3 coding sequence is TGTGCCAGCAGCTTAGGAAGGACAGGGCTGAACACTGAAGCTTTCTTT.

This chain uses TRBV27 with TRBJ2-5; tentatively, D is TRBD2 (6 bases). The V gene lost 3 bases and the J gene lost 9 bases, with 26 bases spanning the gap. CDR1 is MNHEY, CDR2 SMNVEV, per germline (reference sequence). The CDR3 is made up of 17 amino acids. The CDR3 protein is CASSFLSFRGRAGSQYF. CDR3 bases: TGTGCCAGCAGTTTCCTCTCCTTCCGGGGGAGAGCTGGGTCCCAGTACTTC.

This clone was observed a single time. This chain connects TRBV12-3 or TRBV12-4 to TRBJ1-2; D ambiguous. The CDR3 sequence is 13 residues long. Trimming took off 6 bases at V and 4 bases at J, with 12 bases between the two ends. The CDR3: CASRPTQTYGYTF. CDR3 bases: TGTGCCAGCAGGCCGACACAAACCTATGGCTACACCTTC.

Here the CDR3 reads CASSLVPGGDAGNTIYF. The CDR3 nucleotides read TGCGCCAGCAGCTTGGTCCCAGGGGGCGACGCCGGAAACACCATATATTTT. The J gene is TRBJ1-3, the V gene TRBV5-1, with TRBD1 identical over 8 bases. The CDR3 length is 17 residues. V gave up 0 bases and J gave up 4 bases; unmatched junction bases: 9. Germline CDR1 is SGHRS and CDR2 is YFSETQ.

The gene calls are TRBV5-4 and TRBJ2-3; no clear D gene. Per germline, CDR1 SGHNT and CDR2 YYREEE (reference sequence). Trimming removed 4 bases from V and 0 bases from J, with 12 bases in between. The CDR3 has 15 residues. CDR3 residues: CASSIGATSTDTQYF. CDR3 DNA: TGTGCCAGCAGCATCGGAGCCACCAGCACAGATACGCAGTATTTT.

A single count supports this clone. The CDR3 loop reads CASSPGTGGSSGELFF. In DNA, the CDR3 is TGTGCCAGCAGCCCAGGGACAGGGGGATCATCCGGGGAGCTGTTTTTT. The chain has TRBV5-4 and TRBJ2-2; 11 bases line up with TRBD1. CDR3 size: 16 residues. Germline CDR1 is SGHNT and CDR2 is YYREEE (reference sequence). J lost 6 bases, V lost 4 bases, and 8 bases had no gene match.

The rearrangement links TRBV19 to TRBJ1-5, with 7 bases aligning to TRBD1. J was trimmed by 4 bases and V by 5 bases; bases with no gene match: 5. This CDR3 is 14 amino acids long. CDR1 is LNHDA, CDR2 SQIVND, per germline (reference sequence). The CDR3 reads CASSFLDRNQPQHF. The CDR3 DNA follows: TGTGCCAGTAGTTTTTTGGACAGGAATCAGCCCCAGCATTTT. Full variable domain (outside the CDR3, taken from reference TRBV19 and TRBJ1-5): DGGITQSPKYLFRKEGQNVTLSCEQNLNHDAMYWYRQDPGQGLRLIYYSQIVNDFQKGDIAEGYSVSREKKESFPLTVTSAQKNPTAFYLCASSFLDRNQPQHFGDGTRLSIL.

This clone was recorded once. The rearrangement links TRBV7-2 to TRBJ1-2; no definite D call. Germline V gives CDR1 SGHTA, CDR2 FQGNSA. Trimming pared 9 bases from V and 10 bases from J, leaving 18 bases between. The CDR3 is 12 residues long. CDR3: CASSRIGGNYTF. The CDR3 DNA sequence: TGTGCCAGTAGCCGGATCGGAGGAAACTACACCTTC. Drawing the rest from reference TRBV7-2 and TRBJ1-2, the complete variable domain is GAGVSQSPSNKVTEKGKDVELRCDPISGHTALYWYRQSLGQGLEFLIYFQGNSAPDKSGLPSDRFSAERTGGSVSTLTIQRTQQEDSAVYLCASSRIGGNYTFGSGTRLTVV.

The V gene is TRBV12-3 or TRBV12-4, the J gene TRBJ1-1; D ambiguous. The CDR3 is 13 amino acids. The V end was cut by 1 base, the J end by 6 bases, with 9 bases between. The CDR3 sequence is CASSLGEGAEAFF. CDR3 DNA sequence: TGTGCCAGCAGTTTAGGGGAGGGAGCTGAAGCTTTCTTT.

This clone was detected once. V gene TRBV15 combines with J gene TRBJ2-7, with 7 bases fitting TRBD1. Trimming removed 0 bases from V and 2 bases from J; junction bases left unmatched: 7. This CDR3 spans 16 amino acids. In germline, CDR1 is LNHNV, CDR2 YYDKDF (reference sequence). Here the CDR3 DNA reads TGTGCCACCAGCAGAGACCGGGACAGACTAACCTACGAGCAGTACTTC. Translated, it gives CATSRDRDRLTYEQYF.

V is TRBV5-6 and J is TRBJ2-3, with 9 nucleotides matching TRBD2. The trim removed 2 bases at V and 4 bases at J, leaving 8 bases unmatched. Germline CDR1 is SGHDT and CDR2 is YYEEEE. CDR3 length: 16 residues. The CDR3 nucleotides are TGTGCCAGCAGCTTTCCGGGACTAGCCTCTCCAGATACGCAGTATTTT. This sequence encodes CASSFPGLASPDTQYF.